This TCR beta chain was retrieved from a study of T cells in Graves' hyperthyroidism and ophthalmopathy (dated by TCRdb to about 2019). Regarding the study in general: Peripheral blood was sampled at the time of initial diagnosis, prior to any treatment. A discovery cohort of about a hundred patients, approximately 44 with Graves' ophthalmopathy and 57 with stable Graves' hyperthyroidism, was used to find distinguishing TCR V-J signatures. Prospective prediction of ophthalmopathy was tested in an independent validation cohort consisting of about 19 hyperthyroidism patients and approximately 16 patients who later progressed to ophthalmopathy. For training and testing, the 95 to 100 patients in the discovery cohort were randomly divided in a 7:3 ratio. In several Graves' hyperthyroidism patients, the study also compared T-cell repertoires from thyroid tissue with T-cell repertoires from blood. Once sampling was done, hyperthyroidism patients were given methimazole at a starting dose of 30 mg daily, whereas ophthalmopathy patients were given high-dose intravenous methylprednisolone. According to the paper, TCR Vbeta CDR3 sequencing was carried out on around 140 peripheral blood samples, which came from 40 to 45 ophthalmopathy, 70 to 80 hyperthyroidism and approximately 17 progressor patients.

Amplification of TCR beta CDR3 regions was carried out from RNA transcripts. The first round of RT-PCR for the TCR CDR3 was performed with the HTBI primer set and the Qiagen OneStep RT-PCR kit. Libraries were constructed in a second round of multiplex PCR, after which size selection and purification were carried out. Libraries were sequenced paired-end with 100 bp reads on an Illumina HiSeq2000. The original pipeline was this. SOAPnuke was used to process the raw data, throwing out any read that contained adapters or uncalled bases, had a mean Phred below 15, or lacked an exact constant-primer or identifier match. High-quality paired reads were merged using COPE v1.2.5, and each unique nucleotide sequence was defined as a clonotype. MiTCR v1.1 was used to align the clonotypes against IMGT TRBV, TRBD and TRBJ reference segments. The analysis was restricted to V-J combinations with a frequency above 0.0001, which together covered just over 98% of the repertoires. A TCS score was defined as the ratio of F50 (clonal expansion) to E x V (chaos), with BLOSUM62-based TCRdist applied between CDR3 peptides within each V-J. Welch's t-statistics and random forest reduced roughly 530 V-J features to 13, which were used in a naive Bayes classifier (R e1071). TCRdb reprocessed the public reads (quality trimming at Q25 with fastp, clone calling with MiXCR) and kept in-frame beta chains. All rows with the same CDR3 protein become a single entry with the most common DNA and genes. The V and J calls reflect TCRdb's pipeline rather than the authors' work. The sample yields a few hundred thousand distinct CDR3 sequences; around 13% were counted once. The ten most abundant clones make up less than 10% of the sample.

This clonotype was picked up many times. Its antigen is unknown. Base qualities are not recorded, but no much larger clone differs from it by a single base. Germline trimming amounts to 6 bases on V and 5 bases on J, with 5 as the count of junction bases outside the gene matches. CDR1 is given as KGHSH and CDR2 as LQKENI, both from the germline V gene. The CDR3, cysteine through phenylalanine, is 13 amino acids long. This entry keeps only the CDR3 DNA: 39 bases, framed from base 1. Stable Graves' hyperthyroidism was defined as no progression to ophthalmopathy during 18 months of follow-up. The hyperthyroidism patients were between 18 and 65 years old and newly diagnosed, with a disease duration of less than 2 months. Patients with uncontrolled infections, other autoimmune diseases, pregnancy or lactation were excluded. Diagnoses were established on the basis of clinical symptoms, serum thyroxine and TRAb, thyroid ultrasound, and orbital computed tomography. Ficoll-Paque density gradient centrifugation was used to isolate PBMCs from around 9.1 ml of fresh peripheral blood. Total RNA was extracted using Trizol reagent, and RNA quality was assessed on an Agilent 2100 Bioanalyzer.

The research as a whole found: Most expanded thyroid clonotypes (frequency above 0.001) were also found in blood, which suggests that blood repertoires may mirror thyroid immune responses. A 13 V-J signature model separated ophthalmopathy from stable hyperthyroidism, with nearly 90% sensitivity and approximately 81% specificity in cross-validation and 80%/75% in testing. No statistical method was used to fix the sample size in advance, and group allocation was not hidden from the investigators. During validation, the model predicted progression to ophthalmopathy a median of around 6 months ahead of onset, with almost 71% sensitivity and 72.22% specificity.

Sequencing was performed on blood. The chain uses TRBV18 and TRBJ1-2, and TRBD1 matches 8 of the central bases. The receptor's source is a woman between 18 and 29 years old with Graves' hyperthyroidism. This receptor carries the CDR3 CASSRGQDYGYTF. The bases read TGTGCCAGCTCCCGGGGACAGGATTATGGCTACACCTTC. Reference TRBV18 and TRBJ1-2 genes cover what lies past the CDR3, so the full variable domain is NAGVMQNPRHLVRRRGQEARLRCSPMKGHSHVYWYRQLPEEGLKFMVYLQKENIIDESGMPKERFSAEFPKEGPSILRIQQVVRGDSAAYFCASSRGQDYGYTFGSGTRLTVV.